This record looks at one T cell receptor (beta chain) sequence and its context. What it binds is unknown. The sample comes from a study of T cells expressing NK-cell markers. Study-level background: Sequencing covered eight donors, seven HCMV-seropositive and one seronegative.

TCRdb reprocessed the 5' RACE reads; each CDR3 protein has one entry and no DNA is given. This sample's table has a few hundred thousand distinct CDR3 sequences. Study-wide points: The CD3+CD56-NKG2C+ fraction was also led by these clonotypes in a handful of donors.

The V gene's germline CDR1 is SGHRS and CDR2 YFSETQ. CDR3 length: 18 amino acids. This clonotype was sampled from a man between 18 and 29 years old in good health. V is TRBV5-1 and J is TRBJ2-3; TCRdb's D gene call, TRBD2, goes unchecked for lack of DNA. Input material: blood T cells: a sorted CD56 or NKG2C T cell subset, CD4+ or CD8+ T cells, or bulk PBMC T cells (not recorded which). CDR3 sequence: CASSWTTGTSGATDTQYF.